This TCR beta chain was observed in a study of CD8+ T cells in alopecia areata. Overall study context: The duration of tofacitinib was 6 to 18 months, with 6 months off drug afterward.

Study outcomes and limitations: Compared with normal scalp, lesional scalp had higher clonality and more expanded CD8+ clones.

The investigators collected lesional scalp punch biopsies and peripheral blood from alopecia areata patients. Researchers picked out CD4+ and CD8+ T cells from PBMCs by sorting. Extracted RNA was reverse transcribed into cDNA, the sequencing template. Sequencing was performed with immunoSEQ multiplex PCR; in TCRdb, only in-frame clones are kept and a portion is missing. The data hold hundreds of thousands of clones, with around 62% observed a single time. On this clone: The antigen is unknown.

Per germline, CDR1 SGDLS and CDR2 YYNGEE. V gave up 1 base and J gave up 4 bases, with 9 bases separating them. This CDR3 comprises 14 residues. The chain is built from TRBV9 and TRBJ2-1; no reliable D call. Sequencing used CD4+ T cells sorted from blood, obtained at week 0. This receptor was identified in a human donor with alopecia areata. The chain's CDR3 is CASSVSSPYNEQFF. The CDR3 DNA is TGTGCCAGCAGCGTAAGCTCTCCTTACAATGAGCAGTTCTTC. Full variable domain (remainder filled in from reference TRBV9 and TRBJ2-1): DSGVTQTPKHLITATGQRVTLRCSPRSGDLSVYWYQQSLDQGLQFLIQYYNGEERAKGNILERFSAQQFPDLHSELNLSSLELGDSALYFCASSVSSPYNEQFFGPGTRLTVL.